This paragraph covers one T cell receptor (beta chain) sequence. A read error may account for a junction end that differs from germline. The PCR was carried out with 60 Vbeta primers and 13 Jbeta primers. Method: immunoSEQ multiplex PCR; TCRdb's copy keeps in-frame clones and lacks some. The table records 100,000 to 150,000 clones, more than 60% of them present only once. These data originate in a study of cytomegalovirus exposure and HLA in healthy donors. The sample consisted of PBMCs. This TCR was sampled from a woman aged 40-49 years in good health and CMV-seronegative.

Written as DNA, the CDR3 is TGCGCCAGCAGCTTGGAGGGCAGGGGGACTGAAGCTCTCTTT. Its translation: CASSLEGRGTEALF. The rearrangement uses TRBV5-1 and TRBJ1-1; 7 bases fit TRBD1. This CDR3 spans 14 amino acids. The germline gives CDR1 SGHRS, CDR2 YFSETQ.